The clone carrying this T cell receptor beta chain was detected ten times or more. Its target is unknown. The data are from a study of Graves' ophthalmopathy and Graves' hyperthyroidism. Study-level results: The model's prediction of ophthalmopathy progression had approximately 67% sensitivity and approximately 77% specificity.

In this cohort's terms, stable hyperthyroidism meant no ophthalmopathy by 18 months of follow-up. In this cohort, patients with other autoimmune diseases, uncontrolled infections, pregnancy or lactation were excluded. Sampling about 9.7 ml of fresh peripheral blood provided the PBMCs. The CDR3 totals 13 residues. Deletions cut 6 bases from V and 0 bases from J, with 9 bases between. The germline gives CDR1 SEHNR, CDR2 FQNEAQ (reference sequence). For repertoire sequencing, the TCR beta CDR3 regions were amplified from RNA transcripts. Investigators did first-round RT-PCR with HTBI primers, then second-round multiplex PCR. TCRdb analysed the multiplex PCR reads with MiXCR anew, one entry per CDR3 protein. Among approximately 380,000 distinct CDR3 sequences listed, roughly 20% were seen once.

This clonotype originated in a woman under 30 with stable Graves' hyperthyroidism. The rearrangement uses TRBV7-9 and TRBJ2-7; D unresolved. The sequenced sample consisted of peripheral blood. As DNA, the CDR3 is TGTGCCAGCAGACCGGGTAGCTCCTACGAGCAGTACTTC. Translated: CASRPGSSYEQYF.